The 26 T cell receptor beta chains in this list originate from one sample, sequenced in a study of blood T cell repertoires in COVID-19. TCRdb keeps only in-frame clones here, not all; method: immunoSEQ multiplex PCR. The sample records under 250,000 clones, roughly 80% being singletons. Sequenced material: PBMCs or T cells enriched from blood (not recorded which). The receptors were sampled from a woman between 40 and 50 years old who had been exposed to COVID-19.

Here the CDR3 reads CASSPRRNEQFF. The CDR3 DNA follows: TGTGCCAGCAGCCCCCGGCGGAATGAGCAGTTCTTC. The chain uses TRBV3-1 (or the pseudogene TRBV3-2) and TRBJ2-1; D remains ambiguous. The V and J ends lost 4 bases and 7 bases respectively, with 8 bases between them. Germline V gene data show CDR1 as LGHDT and CDR2 as YNNKEL (reference sequence). The CDR3 loop spans 12 amino acids.

The chain combines TRBV6-1 with TRBJ1-1; possibly TRBD1 for D (6 bases). The V end was cut by 0 bases, the J end by 11 bases, with 16 bases between. The CDR3 consists of 14 residues. Germline V lookup: CDR1 MNHNS, CDR2 SASEGT. This chain's CDR3 is CASSEALGGADAFF. As DNA, the CDR3 is TGTGCCAGCAGTGAAGCGCTCGGGGGGGCCGATGCTTTCTTT.

The V and J genes are TRBV27 and TRBJ2-2; D not certain. Germline V gene lookup returns CDR1 MNHEY and CDR2 SMNVEV (reference sequence). V was cut by 4 bases and J by 8 bases, with 11 bases left in between. There are 13 residues in the CDR3. The CDR3 loop is CASSSSLRGELFF. The CDR3 DNA sequence: TGTGCCAGCAGTTCAAGCCTGAGAGGGGAGCTGTTTTTT.

Details on this clone: The sample holds other DNA sequences that translate to the same CDR3. This chain joins TRBV4-3 and TRBJ1-4; tentative D call: TRBD1 (5 bases). The CDR3 consists of 15 residues. The V end was cut by 0 bases, the J end by 2 bases, with 7 bases between. CDR1 and CDR2 (germline): LGHNA, YSLEER. CDR3 protein: CASSQDGATNEKLFF. The CDR3 bases are TGCGCCAGCAGCCAAGATGGGGCGACTAATGAAAAACTGTTTTTT.

CDR3 sequence: CASSLRGNTDTQYF. CDR3 sequence (DNA): TGTGCCAGCAGCTTGCGGGGCAACACAGATACGCAGTATTTT. The V gene is TRBV7-9, the J gene TRBJ2-3, with D maybe TRBD2 (6 bases). The CDR3 sequence is 14 residues long. Trimming cost V 3 bases and J 2 bases, with 9 bases left between them. CDR1 SEHNR and CDR2 FQNEAQ come from the germline V gene (reference sequence). The full variable domain, with the rest looked up from reference TRBV7-9 and TRBJ2-3, is DTGVSQNPRHKITKRGQNVTFRCDPISEHNRLYWYRQTLGQGPEFLTYFQNEAQLEKSRLLSDRFSAERPKGSFSTLEIQRTEQGDSAMYLCASSLRGNTDTQYFGPGTRLTVL.

The chain recombines TRBV30 with TRBJ2-2; 7 bases are a match to TRBD2. Trimming cost V 1 base and J 5 bases; bases outside gene matches: 4. The germline V gene encodes CDR1 GTSNPN and CDR2 SVGIG (reference sequence). This CDR3 comprises 14 residues. CDR3 DNA sequence: TGTGCCTGGAGTGAAAATAGCGGGACCGGGGAGCTGTTTTTT. Its protein product is CAWSENSGTGELFF.

The chain is built from TRBV2 and TRBJ1-6; 7 nucleotides agree with TRBD1. J gave up 6 bases and V 7 bases, and 9 bases lay outside the gene matches. The CDR3 length is 15 residues. CDR1 and CDR2 from the germline V gene are SNHLY and FYNNEI. CDR3 coding DNA: TGTGCCAGCACGATCGGACAGGAAACTAATTCACCCCTCCACTTT. Residues: CASTIGQETNSPLHF.

The CDR3 spells CASSLAGGNSYNEQFF. CDR3 bases: TGCGCCAGCAGCTTAGCGGGGGGGAACTCCTACAATGAGCAGTTCTTC. This chain connects TRBV5-1 to TRBJ2-1, with 10 positions matching TRBD2. Germline CDR1 reads SGHRS; CDR2 reads YFSETQ. V was clipped by 2 bases and J by 0 bases; unmatched bases: 2. The CDR3 is 16 residues long.

The chain couples TRBV27 to TRBJ2-7; TRBD1 agrees at 8 bases. Germline lookup yields CDR1 MNHEY and CDR2 SMNVEV (reference sequence). The V gene end was trimmed by 5 bases and the J gene end by 1 base; junction bases not matched to a gene: 13. The CDR3 spans 17 residues. Here the CDR3 reads CASSPSPGTGKSYEQYF. The DNA of the CDR3 is TGTGCCAGCAGTCCTTCTCCCGGGACAGGAAAATCCTACGAGCAGTACTTC.

This chain links TRBV4-2 with TRBJ2-2, with TRBD2 identical over 11 bases. The J segment lost 2 bases and the V segment lost 0 bases, leaving 11 bases of the junction unmatched. This CDR3 has 20 amino acids. CDR1 and CDR2 (germline): LGHNA, YNFKEQ. DNA of the CDR3: TGTGCCAGCAGCCAAGATGGGTTAGCGGGGGGGTTACTAAACACCGGGGAGCTGTTTTTT. It translates to CASSQDGLAGGLLNTGELFF.

The gene calls are TRBV23-1 and TRBJ2-3; TRBD1 aligns across 8 bases. TRBV23-1 is assigned to the ORF class and has an uncertain function. The CDR3 spans 17 residues. The V segment lost 11 bases and the J segment 3 bases; nucleotides outside the gene matches: 19. In nucleotides, the CDR3 is TGCGCCCACTATCCTCTAGGACGCAGGGGGCCTACAGATACGCAGTATTTT. Its translation: CAHYPLGRRGPTDTQYF.

The chain is built from TRBV28 and TRBJ2-3; perhaps TRBD1 as D (6 bases). The CDR3 covers 15 residues. Trimming removed 8 bases from V and 4 bases from J, with 19 bases in between. CDR1 is MDHEN and CDR2 is SYDVKM in the germline V gene. Here the CDR3 reads CASGQQGYRADTQYF. The DNA of the CDR3 is TGTGCCAGCGGCCAACAGGGTTACAGGGCAGATACGCAGTATTTT. The full variable domain, with the rest looked up from reference TRBV28 and TRBJ2-3, is DVKVTQSSRYLVKRTGEKVFLECVQDMDHENMFWYRQDPGLGLRLIYFSYDVKMKEKGDIPEGYSVSREKKERFSLILESASTNQTSMYLCASGQQGYRADTQYFGPGTRLTVL.

The J gene is TRBJ1-6, the V gene TRBV5-4; tentative D call: TRBD1 (6 bases). The V end was cut by 2 bases, the J end by 6 bases, with 12 bases between. Germline V gene sequence: CDR1 SGHNT, CDR2 YYREEE (reference sequence). The length of the CDR3 is 15 residues. CDR3 amino acids: CASSFRGGGNSPLHF. CDR3 in DNA: TGTGCCAGCAGCTTTAGAGGGGGTGGTAATTCACCCCTCCACTTT.

The CDR3 region is CASRGPLARGSHEQYF. Here the CDR3 DNA reads TGTGCCAGCAGGGGGCCACTAGCGAGGGGGTCCCACGAGCAGTACTTC. V is TRBV27 and J is TRBJ2-7; a possible D gene is TRBD2 (7 bases). V lost 6 bases to trimming and J lost 5 bases, with 23 bases between them. This CDR3 contains 16 residues. The germline V gene encodes CDR1 MNHEY and CDR2 SMNVEV (reference sequence).

V is TRBV3-1 (or the pseudogene TRBV3-2) and J is TRBJ2-5; TRBD1 is a possible D gene (8 bases). Germline V gene data show CDR1 as LGHDT and CDR2 as YNNKEL (reference sequence). The CDR3 totals 16 residues. V lost 1 base and J 5 bases, leaving 17 bases between the germline ends. CDR3 DNA sequence: TGTGCCAGCAGCCAAGGGGTGGTACAGGGGGGGGAGACCCAGTACTTC. Translated: CASSQGVVQGGETQYF.

This clone was counted a single time. This chain joins TRBV5-1 and TRBJ1-4; D perhaps matches TRBD1 (6 bases). V was shortened by 1 base and J by 8 bases, with 18 bases between the two germline ends. The CDR3 has 16 residues. The germline V gene has CDR1 SGHRS and CDR2 YFSETQ. The CDR3 is CASSLIPSGVVEKLFF. CDR3 bases: TGCGCCAGCAGCTTGATCCCCTCAGGGGTTGTAGAAAAACTGTTTTTT.

V gene TRBV10-3 combines with J gene TRBJ1-1; D is possibly TRBD1 (6 bases). Per germline, CDR1 ENHRY and CDR2 SYGVKD. CDR3 length equals 12 residues. V lost 11 bases to trimming and J lost 5 bases, with 15 bases between them. CDR3 amino acids: CASRPTGTEAFF. The CDR3 nucleotides are TGTGCCTCACGACCAACAGGGACTGAAGCTTTCTTT.

CDR3: CASSQAPTGATYSPLHF. CDR3 bases: TGCGCCAGCAGCCAAGCCCCCACAGGGGCCACATATTCACCCCTCCACTTT. The rearrangement links TRBV4-1 to TRBJ1-6; 7 nucleotides match TRBD1. V gave up 1 base and J gave up 8 bases; unmatched junction bases: 11. Germline V gene data show CDR1 as MGHRA and CDR2 as YSYEKL. This CDR3 spans 17 amino acids.

The chain recombines TRBV7-9 with TRBJ1-4, with D unclear. The CDR3 has 16 amino acids. The V end lost 5 bases, the J end lost 5 bases, and 18 bases lay between the germline ends. The germline V gene encodes CDR1 SEHNR and CDR2 FQNEAQ (reference sequence). DNA for the CDR3: TGTGCCAGCAGCCTTAGCGCTATACGAAAAAATGAAAAACTGTTTTTT. This encodes CASSLSAIRKNEKLFF.

The chain joins TRBV20-1 to TRBJ1-2; 8 bases map to TRBD1. Losses at the gene ends were 3 bases for V and 6 bases for J; bases not matched to a gene: 12. CDR3 length: 15 amino acids. Germline V gene data show CDR1 as DFQATT and CDR2 as SNEGSKA (reference sequence). CDR3 residues: CSASPRDRGDDGYTF. The CDR3 region has the DNA TGCAGTGCTAGTCCCCGCGACAGGGGAGACGATGGCTACACCTTC.

The genes are TRBV7-9 and TRBJ1-2; TRBD1 might be the D (5 bases). V dropped 5 bases and J dropped 3 bases, with 10 bases sitting between them. The length of the CDR3 is 13 residues. CDR1 is SEHNR and CDR2 is FQNEAQ in the germline V gene (reference sequence). The chain's CDR3 is CASSPPGDYGYTF. CDR3 sequence (DNA): TGTGCCAGCAGCCCCCCGGGGGACTATGGCTACACCTTC.

The chain has TRBV3-1 (or the pseudogene TRBV3-2) and TRBJ1-1; a weak D match, TRBD1 (5 bases). The CDR3 totals 14 residues. The V and J ends lost 4 bases and 5 bases respectively, with 14 bases between them. From germline, CDR1 is LGHDT and CDR2 YNNKEL (reference sequence). CDR3 in DNA: TGTGCCAGCAGCCGGAACCCCGACAGTACTGAAGCTTTCTTT. This translates into CASSRNPDSTEAFF.

The chain links TRBV4-2 to TRBJ2-2; tentatively, D is TRBD2 (7 bases). Trimming removed 5 bases from V and 7 bases from J, with 20 bases in between. Germline CDR1 is LGHNA and CDR2 is YNFKEQ. The CDR3 loop spans 16 amino acids. The chain's CDR3 is CASSESKGGPNGELFF. In DNA form, the CDR3 reads TGTGCCAGCAGCGAGAGTAAGGGGGGGCCAAACGGGGAGCTGTTTTTT.

The chain employs TRBV6-6 and TRBJ1-2, with D tentatively TRBD1 (5 bases). V was trimmed by 1 base and J by 3 bases, leaving 15 bases between them. Germline CDR1 MNHNY, CDR2 SVGAGI (reference sequence). CDR3 size: 16 residues. The CDR3: CASSYFGGDPDYGYTF. DNA for the CDR3: TGTGCCAGCAGTTACTTTGGGGGGGACCCCGACTATGGCTACACCTTC.

This sequence joins TRBV7-3 and TRBJ2-3; 9 bases map to TRBD2. Germline V gene data show CDR1 as SGHTA and CDR2 as FQGTGA. CDR3 length: 15 amino acids. The ends lost 1 base at V and 4 bases at J; junction bases unmatched: 3. The CDR3 protein is CASSLMGLAADTQYF. CDR3 DNA: TGTGCCAGCAGCTTAATGGGACTAGCAGCAGATACGCAGTATTTT. The complete variable domain, with remaining parts taken from reference TRBV7-3 and TRBJ2-3, reads GAGVSQTPSNKVTEKGKYVELRCDPISGHTALYWYRQSLGQGPEFLIYFQGTGAADDSGLPNDRFFAVRPEGSVSTLKIQRTERGDSAVYLCASSLMGLAADTQYFGPGTRLTVL.

The chain links TRBV18 to TRBJ2-7, with 8 bases matching TRBD2. Germline CDR1 and CDR2: KGHSH and LQKENI. This CDR3 contains 14 residues. Trimming at V came to 4 bases and at J to 2 bases, leaving 4 bases not matched to a gene. CDR3 sequence reads: CASSLAGGTYEQYF. The CDR3 coding sequence is TGTGCCAGCTCACTCGCGGGGGGTACCTACGAGCAGTACTTC. Looking up the rest from reference TRBV18 and TRBJ2-7 gives the full variable domain: NAGVMQNPRHLVRRRGQEARLRCSPMKGHSHVYWYRQLPEEGLKFMVYLQKENIIDESGMPKERFSAEFPKEGPSILRIQQVVRGDSAAYFCASSLAGGTYEQYFGPGTRLTVT.